Below, 4 T cell receptor beta chains from the same sample are listed, as sequenced in a study of vaccination effects on CD4 cells after COVID-19. Antigen specificity for these receptors is unknown. Clones were read by immunoSEQ multiplex PCR, and TCRdb kept only the in-frame ones, dropping some. The top ten hold around 16% of the sample, which has about 19,000 clones, roughly 72% seen once. Within the ViraFEST assay, antigen-specific CD4+ T cells underwent expansion with viral peptide pools prior to sequencing. Once cultured for approximately 10 days, the cells underwent separation to obtain CD4+ T cells. The person had PCR-confirmed SARS-CoV-2 infection between March and December 2020. Source: CD4+ T cells from PBMCs cultured with SARS-CoV-2 spike peptides, taken before COVID-19 vaccination. These receptors were obtained from a human donor who had a prior SARS-CoV-2 infection.

The rearrangement links TRBV27 to TRBJ1-2; 11 bases agree with TRBD1. The CDR3 length is 17 residues. The V segment lost 4 bases and the J segment 4 bases; nucleotides outside the gene matches: 11. The germline gives CDR1 MNHEY, CDR2 SMNVEV (reference sequence). CDR3 sequence: CASSSSGQGERGYGYTF. The CDR3 nucleotides are TGTGCCAGCAGTTCATCGGGACAGGGGGAAAGGGGCTATGGCTACACCTTC.

This chain uses TRBV20-1 with TRBJ1-1; D unclear. With 3 bases removed from V and 0 bases from J, the gap between germline ends came to 11 bases. Germline V CDR1 and CDR2: DFQATT, SNEGSKA (reference sequence). The CDR3 sequence is 14 residues long. CDR3 amino acids: CSASFAWMNTEAFF. In DNA form, the CDR3 reads TGCAGTGCTAGTTTTGCGTGGATGAACACTGAAGCTTTCTTT.

The chain employs TRBV5-1 and TRBJ2-1, with D tentatively TRBD1 (6 bases). Germline loops: CDR1 SGHRS, CDR2 YFSETQ. Trimming removed 0 bases at V and 0 bases at J, with 13 bases between. The CDR3 extends over 17 amino acids. The CDR3 DNA reads TGCGCCAGCAGCTTGGGTGGGGGCCTTAGCTCCTACAATGAGCAGTTCTTC. It translates to CASSLGGGLSSYNEQFF.

V is TRBV30 and J is TRBJ2-2, with D perhaps matching TRBD1 (8 bases). Germline V gene sequence: CDR1 GTSNPN, CDR2 SVGIG (reference sequence). The CDR3 extends over 15 amino acids. Trimming left V 0 bases short and J 6 bases short, with 14 bases between. The CDR3 region is CAWSVQGGAAGELFF. CDR3 sequence (DNA): TGTGCCTGGAGTGTACAGGGGGGGGCCGCCGGGGAGCTGTTTTTT.